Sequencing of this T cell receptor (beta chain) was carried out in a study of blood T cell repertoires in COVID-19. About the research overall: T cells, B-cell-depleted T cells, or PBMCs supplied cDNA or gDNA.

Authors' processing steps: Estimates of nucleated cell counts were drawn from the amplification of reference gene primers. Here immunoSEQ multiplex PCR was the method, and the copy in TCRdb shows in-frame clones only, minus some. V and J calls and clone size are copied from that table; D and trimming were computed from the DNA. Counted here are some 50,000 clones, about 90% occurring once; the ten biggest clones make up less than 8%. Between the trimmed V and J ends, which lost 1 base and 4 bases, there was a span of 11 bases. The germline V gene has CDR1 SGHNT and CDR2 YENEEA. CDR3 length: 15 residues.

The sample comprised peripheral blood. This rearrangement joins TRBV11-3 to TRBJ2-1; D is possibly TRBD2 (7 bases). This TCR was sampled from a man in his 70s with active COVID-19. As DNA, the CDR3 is TGTGCCAGCAGCTTAGCGGGGGGCATATACAATGAGCAGTTCTTC. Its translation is CASSLAGGIYNEQFF.